These T cell receptor beta chains were read from a single sample in a study of T-cell reconstitution after alpha-beta-depleted transplantation in children. TCRdb re-derived calls from the PCR reads in MiXCR, one entry per CDR3 protein. This sample has roughly 110,000 distinct CDR3 sequences, with 10% found just once. Here the sequenced sample was PBMCs, taken before TCRalphabeta/CD19-depleted stem cell transplant. Receptor source: a boy aged 2-15 years with acute lymphoblastic leukemia, due to receive a stem cell transplant. The CDR3 runs from the conserved cysteine through the conserved F or W.

>TRBJ2-5|TRBV27
CASSFRRERGLVKWEQETQYF
>TRBJ2-3|TRBV18
CASSLVRGPADTQYF
>TRBJ1-1|TRBV5-1
CASSRSGLKNTEAFF
>TRBJ2-1|TRBV25-1
CASRGIRDSTTYNEQFF
>TRBJ2-7|TRBV7-2
CASSLTRGGAYEQYF
>TRBJ2-2|TRBV5-1
CASSWGDRRSNTGELFF
>TRBJ2-5|TRBV24-1
CATSDQAGTETQYF
>TRBJ2-1|TRBV7-2
CASSYDRGPYNEQFF
>TRBJ2-3|TRBV24-1
CATSGSTDTQYF
>TRBJ2-1|TRBV2
CASSVGGPVDEQFF
>TRBJ1-1|TRBV5-4
CASSLGQVVGTEAFF
>TRBJ2-7|TRBV12-3/TRBV12-4
CASSLFDNSYEQYF
>TRBJ2-1|TRBV12-3/TRBV12-4
CASSFSRGSSYNEQFF
>TRBJ2-3|TRBV7-9
CASSYGLGGTDTQYF
>TRBJ2-7|TRBV7-3
CASSSSQGYEQYF
>TRBJ1-1|TRBV5-1
CASSRSRDGKAFF
>TRBJ2-3|TRBV5-1
CASSFLGTLGDTQYF
>TRBJ1-5|TRBV25-1
CASSELSGGQPQHF
>TRBJ2-1|TRBV7-2
CASSSRTSGFLPLEQFF
>TRBJ1-1|TRBV6-1
CASSEQQPGVTEAFF
>TRBJ2-1|TRBV20-1
CSASEAGGLWDEQFF
>TRBJ2-1|TRBV5-1
CASSLTTGEVVLIF
>TRBJ2-1|TRBV12-3/TRBV12-4
CASSRRLGESYNEQFF
>TRBJ1-1|TRBV18
CASFDRNTEAFF
>TRBJ2-5|TRBV28
CASSLPGQGTETQYF
>TRBJ2-7|TRBV5-1
CASSLASPGGSSYEQYF
>TRBJ2-4|TRBV20-1
CSAPKLAVAKNIQYF
>TRBJ1-4|TRBV20-1
CSASGQGARKLFF
>TRBJ2-1|TRBV3-1
CASAKVETGDNEQFF
>TRBJ1-5|TRBV15
CATSRDRGLRPQHF
>TRBJ1-6|TRBV5-1
CASSPFVNNSPLHF
>TRBJ2-3|TRBV27
CASSRRDIGLAGSTDTQYF
>TRBJ2-2|TRBV15
CATSGSGANTGELFF
>TRBJ2-1|TRBV27
CASSFYSAMPQQFF
>TRBJ2-7|TRBV4-1
CASSLTGQSSYEQYF
>TRBJ1-3|TRBV18
CASSPPPGNTIYF
>TRBJ1-1|TRBV29-1
CSVGQRAGGGTEAFF